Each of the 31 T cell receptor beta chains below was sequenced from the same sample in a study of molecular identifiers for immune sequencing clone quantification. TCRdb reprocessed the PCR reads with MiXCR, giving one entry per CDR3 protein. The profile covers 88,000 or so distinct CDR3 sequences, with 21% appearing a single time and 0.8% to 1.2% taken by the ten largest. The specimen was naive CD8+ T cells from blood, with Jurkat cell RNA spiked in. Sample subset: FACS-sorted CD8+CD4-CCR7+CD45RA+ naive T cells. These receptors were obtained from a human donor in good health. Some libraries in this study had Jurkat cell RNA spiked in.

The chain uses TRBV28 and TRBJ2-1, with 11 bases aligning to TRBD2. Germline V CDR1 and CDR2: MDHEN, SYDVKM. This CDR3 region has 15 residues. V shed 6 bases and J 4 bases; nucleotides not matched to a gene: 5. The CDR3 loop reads CASRSTSGIYNEQFF. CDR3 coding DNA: TGTGCCAGCAGGTCGACTAGCGGGATTTACAATGAGCAGTTCTTC.

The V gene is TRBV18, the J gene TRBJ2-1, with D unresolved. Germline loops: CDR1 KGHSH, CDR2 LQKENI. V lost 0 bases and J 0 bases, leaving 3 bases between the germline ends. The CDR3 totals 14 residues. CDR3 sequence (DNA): TGTGCCAGCTCACCACCAGGCTCCTACAATGAGCAGTTCTTC. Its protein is CASSPPGSYNEQFF.

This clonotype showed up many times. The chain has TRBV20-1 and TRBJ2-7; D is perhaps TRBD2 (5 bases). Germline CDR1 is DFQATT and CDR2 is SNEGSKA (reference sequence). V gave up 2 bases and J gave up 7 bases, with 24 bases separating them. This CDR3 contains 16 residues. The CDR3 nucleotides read TGCAGTGCTAGACCCCCTCCCAGCGGCAGGTTGGGGGAGCAGTACTTC. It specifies CSARPPPSGRLGEQYF.

The CDR3 DNA follows: TGTGCCAGCAGCACAGGAAGGCATGGGGGAGAAAAACTGTTTTTT. This gives the protein CASSTGRHGGEKLFF. The rearrangement joins TRBV5-6 to TRBJ1-4; a weak D match, TRBD1 (5 bases). Trimming took 4 bases from V and 8 from J, leaving 18 bases between them. The CDR3 contains 15 residues. Germline CDR1 SGHDT, CDR2 YYEEEE.

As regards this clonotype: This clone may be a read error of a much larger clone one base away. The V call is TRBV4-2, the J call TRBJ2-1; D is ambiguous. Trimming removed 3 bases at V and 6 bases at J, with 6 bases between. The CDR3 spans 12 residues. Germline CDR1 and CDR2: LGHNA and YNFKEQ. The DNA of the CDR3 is TGTGCCAGCAGCCAGAGATCCAATGAGCAGTTCTTC. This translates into CASSQRSNEQFF.

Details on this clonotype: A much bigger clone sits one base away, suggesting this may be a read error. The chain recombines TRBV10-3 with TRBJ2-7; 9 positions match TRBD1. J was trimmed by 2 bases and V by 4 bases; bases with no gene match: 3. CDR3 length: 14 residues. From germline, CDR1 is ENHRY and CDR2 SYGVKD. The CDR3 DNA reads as TGTGCCATCAGTGTGGGGACAGGGACCTACGAGCAGTACTTC. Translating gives CAISVGTGTYEQYF.

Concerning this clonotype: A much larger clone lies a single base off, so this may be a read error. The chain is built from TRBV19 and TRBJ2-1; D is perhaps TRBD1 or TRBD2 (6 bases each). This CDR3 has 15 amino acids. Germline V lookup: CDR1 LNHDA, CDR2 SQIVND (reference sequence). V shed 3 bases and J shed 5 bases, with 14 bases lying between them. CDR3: CASSITSGEDNEQFF. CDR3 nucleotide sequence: TGTGCCAGTAGTATTACGTCAGGGGAGGACAATGAGCAGTTCTTC.

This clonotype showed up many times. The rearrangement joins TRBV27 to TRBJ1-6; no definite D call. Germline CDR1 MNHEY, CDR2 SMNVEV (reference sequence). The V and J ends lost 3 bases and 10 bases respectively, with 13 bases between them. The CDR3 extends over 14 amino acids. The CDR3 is CASSFQASGSPLHF. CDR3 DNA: TGTGCCAGCAGTTTTCAGGCCTCGGGATCACCCCTCCACTTT.

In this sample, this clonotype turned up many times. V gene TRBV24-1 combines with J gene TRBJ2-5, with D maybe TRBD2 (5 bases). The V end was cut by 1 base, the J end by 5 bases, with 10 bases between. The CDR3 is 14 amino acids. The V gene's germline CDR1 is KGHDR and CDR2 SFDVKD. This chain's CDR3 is CATSDLRGSETQYF. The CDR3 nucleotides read TGTGCCACCAGTGATTTACGAGGGTCGGAGACCCAGTACTTC.

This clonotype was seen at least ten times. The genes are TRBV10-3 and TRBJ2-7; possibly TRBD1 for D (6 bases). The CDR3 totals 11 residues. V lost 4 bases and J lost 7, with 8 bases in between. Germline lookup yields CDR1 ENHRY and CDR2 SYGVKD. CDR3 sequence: CAISGQGEQYF. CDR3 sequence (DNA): TGTGCCATCAGTGGGCAGGGGGAGCAGTACTTC.

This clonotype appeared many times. CDR3 amino acids: CASSVRDREITDTQYF. CDR3 sequence (DNA): TGTGCCAGCAGCGTAAGGGACAGAGAAATCACAGATACGCAGTATTTT. This chain links TRBV9 with TRBJ2-3; 7 bases fit TRBD1. The CDR3 extends over 16 amino acids. V was clipped by 1 base and J by 2 bases; unmatched bases: 7. CDR1 and CDR2 from the germline V gene are SGDLS and YYNGEE.

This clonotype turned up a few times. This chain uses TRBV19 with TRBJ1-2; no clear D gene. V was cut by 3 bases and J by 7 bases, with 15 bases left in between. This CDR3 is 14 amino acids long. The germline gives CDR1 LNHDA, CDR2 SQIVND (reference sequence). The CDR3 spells CASSILLSDPGYTF. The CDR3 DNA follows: TGTGCCAGTAGTATTCTTCTTTCGGATCCTGGCTACACCTTC.

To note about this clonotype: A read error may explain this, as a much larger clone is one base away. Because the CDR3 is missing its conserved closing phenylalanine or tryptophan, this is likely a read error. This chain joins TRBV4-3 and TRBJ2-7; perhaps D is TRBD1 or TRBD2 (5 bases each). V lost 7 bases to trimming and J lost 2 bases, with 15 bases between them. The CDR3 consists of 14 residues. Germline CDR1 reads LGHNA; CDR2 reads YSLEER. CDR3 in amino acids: CASTPKRGPYEQYS. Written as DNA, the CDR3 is TGCGCCAGCACCCCCAAGAGGGGTCCCTACGAGCAGTACTCC.

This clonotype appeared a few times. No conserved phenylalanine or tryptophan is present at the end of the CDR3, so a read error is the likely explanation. Written as DNA, the CDR3 is TGTGCCAGCAGGCCCCCCCCAAGCGGGTATCCCACAGATACGCAGTATCTT. Translation gives CASRPPPSGYPTDTQYL. The chain links TRBV9 to TRBJ2-3; perhaps TRBD2 as D (6 bases). CDR1 is SGDLS, CDR2 YYNGEE, per germline. This CDR3 is built from 17 residues. Trimming cost V 5 bases and J 2 bases, with 21 bases left between them.

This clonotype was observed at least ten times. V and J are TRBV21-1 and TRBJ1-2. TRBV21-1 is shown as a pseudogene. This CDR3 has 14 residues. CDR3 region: CASIERRPVVGYTF. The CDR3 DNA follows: TGTGCCAGCATCGAACGCCGGCCGGTTGTTGGCTACACCTTC.

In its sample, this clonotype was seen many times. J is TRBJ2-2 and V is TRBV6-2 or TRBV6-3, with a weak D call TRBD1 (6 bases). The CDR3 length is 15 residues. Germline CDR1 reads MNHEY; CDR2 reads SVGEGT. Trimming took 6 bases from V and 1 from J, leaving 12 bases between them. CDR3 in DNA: TGTGCCAGCAGAATGGAGACAGGGAACACCGGGGAGCTGTTTTTT. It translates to CASRMETGNTGELFF.

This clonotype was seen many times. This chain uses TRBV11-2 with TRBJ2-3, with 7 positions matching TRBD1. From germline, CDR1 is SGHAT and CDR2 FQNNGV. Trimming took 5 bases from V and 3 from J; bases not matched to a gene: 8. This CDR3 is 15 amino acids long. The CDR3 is CASSEGQRGTDTQYF. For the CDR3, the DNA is TGTGCCAGCAGCGAGGGACAGAGGGGGACAGATACGCAGTATTTT.

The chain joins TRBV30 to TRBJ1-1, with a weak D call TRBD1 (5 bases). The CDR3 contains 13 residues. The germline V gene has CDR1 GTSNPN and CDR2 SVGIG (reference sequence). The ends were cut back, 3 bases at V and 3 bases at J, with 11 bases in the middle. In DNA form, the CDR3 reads TGTGCCTGGAGAATTGGGGGTGACACTGAAGCTTTCTTT. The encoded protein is CAWRIGGDTEAFF.

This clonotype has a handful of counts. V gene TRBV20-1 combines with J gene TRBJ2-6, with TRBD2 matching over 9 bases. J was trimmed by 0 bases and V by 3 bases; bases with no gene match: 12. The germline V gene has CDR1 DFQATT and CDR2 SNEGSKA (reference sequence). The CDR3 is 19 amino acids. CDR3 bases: TGCAGTGCTAGGGGGGCAGGGCTAGCGGGATCCTCTGGGGCCAACGTCCTGACTTTC. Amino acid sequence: CSARGAGLAGSSGANVLTF.

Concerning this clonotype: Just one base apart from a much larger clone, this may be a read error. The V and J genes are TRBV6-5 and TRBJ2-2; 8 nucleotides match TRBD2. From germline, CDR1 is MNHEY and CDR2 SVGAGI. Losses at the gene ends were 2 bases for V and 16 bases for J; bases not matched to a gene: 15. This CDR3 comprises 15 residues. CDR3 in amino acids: CASSYALAGAEGTFF. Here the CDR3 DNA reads TGTGCCAGCAGTTACGCTCTAGCGGGCGCAGAGGGTACGTTTTTT.

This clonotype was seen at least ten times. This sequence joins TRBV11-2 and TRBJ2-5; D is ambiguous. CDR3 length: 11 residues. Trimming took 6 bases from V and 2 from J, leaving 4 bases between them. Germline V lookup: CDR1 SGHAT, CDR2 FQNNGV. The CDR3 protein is CASRQQETQYF. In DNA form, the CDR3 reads TGTGCCAGCAGACAACAAGAGACCCAGTACTTC.

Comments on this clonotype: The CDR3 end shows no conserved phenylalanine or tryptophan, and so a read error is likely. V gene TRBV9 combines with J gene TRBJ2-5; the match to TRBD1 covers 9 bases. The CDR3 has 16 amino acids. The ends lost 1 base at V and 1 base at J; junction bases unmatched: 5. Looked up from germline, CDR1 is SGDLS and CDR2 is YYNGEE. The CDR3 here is CASSVRTGAAQETQYL. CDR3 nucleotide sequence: TGTGCCAGCAGCGTACGGACAGGGGCGGCCCAAGAGACCCAGTACCTC.

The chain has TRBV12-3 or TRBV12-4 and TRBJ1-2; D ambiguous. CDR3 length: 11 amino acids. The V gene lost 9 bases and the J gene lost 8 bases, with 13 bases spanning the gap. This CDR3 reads CASRTAGGYTF. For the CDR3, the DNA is TGTGCCAGTAGAACCGCTGGGGGCTACACCTTC.

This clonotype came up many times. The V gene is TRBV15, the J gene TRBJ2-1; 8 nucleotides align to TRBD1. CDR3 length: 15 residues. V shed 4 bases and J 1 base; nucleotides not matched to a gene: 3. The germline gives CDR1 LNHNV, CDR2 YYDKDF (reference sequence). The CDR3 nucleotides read TGTGCCACCAGCATGGACAGGGATTCCTACAATGAGCAGTTCTTC. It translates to CATSMDRDSYNEQFF.

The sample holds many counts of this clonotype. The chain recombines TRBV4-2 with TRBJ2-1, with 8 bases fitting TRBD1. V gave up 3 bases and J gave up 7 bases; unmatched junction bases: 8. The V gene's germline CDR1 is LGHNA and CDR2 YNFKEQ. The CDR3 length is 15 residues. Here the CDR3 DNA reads TGTGCCAGCAGCCAGGGGACAGGAACTCGAAATGAGCAGTTCTTC. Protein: CASSQGTGTRNEQFF.

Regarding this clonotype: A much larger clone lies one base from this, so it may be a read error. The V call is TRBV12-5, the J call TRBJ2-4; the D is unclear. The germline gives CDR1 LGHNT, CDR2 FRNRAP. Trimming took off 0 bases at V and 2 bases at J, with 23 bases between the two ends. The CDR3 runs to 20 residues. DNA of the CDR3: TGTGCTAGTGGTTTGGTACTCGGCAGGATAAAAGAGAAACCCAAAAACATTCAGTACTTC. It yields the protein CASGLVLGRIKEKPKNIQYF.

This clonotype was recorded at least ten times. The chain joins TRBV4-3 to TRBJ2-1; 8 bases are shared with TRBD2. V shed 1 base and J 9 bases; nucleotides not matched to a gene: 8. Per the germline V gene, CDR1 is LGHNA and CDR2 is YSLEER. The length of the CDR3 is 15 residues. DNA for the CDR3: TGCGCCAGCAGCCAAGGCCGGGGGGGGCTCGGTGAGCAGTTCTTC. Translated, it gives CASSQGRGGLGEQFF.

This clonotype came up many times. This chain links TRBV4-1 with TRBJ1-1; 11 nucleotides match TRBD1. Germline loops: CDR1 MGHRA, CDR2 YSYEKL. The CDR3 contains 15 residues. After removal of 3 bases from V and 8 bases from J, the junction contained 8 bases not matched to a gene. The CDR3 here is CASSQPGTGGAEAFF. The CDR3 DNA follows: TGCGCCAGCAGCCAGCCGGGGACAGGGGGTGCCGAAGCTTTCTTT.

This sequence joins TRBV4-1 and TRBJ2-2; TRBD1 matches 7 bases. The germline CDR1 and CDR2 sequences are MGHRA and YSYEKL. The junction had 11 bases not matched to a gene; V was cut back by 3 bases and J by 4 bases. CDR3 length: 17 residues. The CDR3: CASSQKSLQGFTGELFF. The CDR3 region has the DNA TGCGCCAGCAGCCAGAAATCGTTACAGGGGTTCACCGGGGAGCTGTTTTTT.

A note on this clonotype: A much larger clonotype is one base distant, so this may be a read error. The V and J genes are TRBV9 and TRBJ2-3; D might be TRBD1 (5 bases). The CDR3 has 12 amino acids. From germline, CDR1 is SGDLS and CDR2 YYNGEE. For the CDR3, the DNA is TGTGCCAGCAGAGGCAGGGAAGATGCGCAGTATTTT. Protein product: CASRGREDAQYF.

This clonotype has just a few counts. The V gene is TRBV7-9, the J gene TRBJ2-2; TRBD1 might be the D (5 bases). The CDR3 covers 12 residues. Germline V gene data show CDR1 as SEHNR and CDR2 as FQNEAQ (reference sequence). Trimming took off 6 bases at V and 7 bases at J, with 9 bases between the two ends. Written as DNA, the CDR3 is TGTGCCAGCAGGGCTGACAGCGGGGAGCTGTTTTTT. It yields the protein CASRADSGELFF.